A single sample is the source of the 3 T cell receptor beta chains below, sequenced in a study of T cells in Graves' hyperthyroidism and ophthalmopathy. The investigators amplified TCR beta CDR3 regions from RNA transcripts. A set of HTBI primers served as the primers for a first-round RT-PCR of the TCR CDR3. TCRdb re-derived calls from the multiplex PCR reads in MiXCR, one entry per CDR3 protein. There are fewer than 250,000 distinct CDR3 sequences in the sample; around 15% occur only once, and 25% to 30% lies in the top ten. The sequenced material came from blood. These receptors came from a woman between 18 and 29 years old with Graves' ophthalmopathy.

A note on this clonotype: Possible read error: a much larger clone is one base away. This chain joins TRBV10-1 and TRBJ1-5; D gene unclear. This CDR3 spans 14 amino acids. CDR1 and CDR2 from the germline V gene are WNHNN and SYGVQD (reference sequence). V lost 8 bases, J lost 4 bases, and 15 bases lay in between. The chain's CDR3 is CASSSDGENQPQHF. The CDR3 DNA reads TGCGCCAGCTCCTCGGACGGGGAGAATCAGCCCCAGCATTTT.

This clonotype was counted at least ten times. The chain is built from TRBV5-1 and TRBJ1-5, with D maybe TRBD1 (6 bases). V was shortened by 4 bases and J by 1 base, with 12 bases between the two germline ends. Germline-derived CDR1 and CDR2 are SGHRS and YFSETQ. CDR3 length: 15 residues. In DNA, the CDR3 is TGCGCCAGCAGCCCGGAGGGGGGAAGCAATCAGCCCCAGCATTTT. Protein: CASSPEGGSNQPQHF.

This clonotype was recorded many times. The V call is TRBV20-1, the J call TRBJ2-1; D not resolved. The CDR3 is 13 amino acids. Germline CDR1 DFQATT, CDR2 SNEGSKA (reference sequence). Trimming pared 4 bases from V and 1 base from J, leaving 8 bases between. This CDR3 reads CSAKKRSYNEQFF. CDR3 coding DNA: TGCAGTGCTAAGAAGCGATCCTACAATGAGCAGTTCTTC.